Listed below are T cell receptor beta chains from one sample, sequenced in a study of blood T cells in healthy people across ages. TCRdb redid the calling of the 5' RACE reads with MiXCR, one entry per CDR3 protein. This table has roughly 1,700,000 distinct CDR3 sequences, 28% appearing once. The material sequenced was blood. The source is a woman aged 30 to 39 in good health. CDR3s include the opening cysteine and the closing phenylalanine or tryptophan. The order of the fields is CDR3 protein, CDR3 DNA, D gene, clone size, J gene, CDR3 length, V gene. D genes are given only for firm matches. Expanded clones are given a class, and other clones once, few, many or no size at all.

CDR3aa: CASSYGYGNTEAFF; CDR3nt: TGTGCCAGCAGTTACGGTTACGGGAACACCGAAGCTTTCTTT; d_gene: NA; abundance: NA; j_gene: TRBJ1-1; len: 14; v_gene: TRBV6-6
CDR3aa: CASSLDQSLLGSGANVLTF; CDR3nt: TGTGCCAGCAGCTTAGATCAGTCCTTGTTGGGCTCTGGGGCCAACGTCCTGACTTTC; d_gene: NA; abundance: NA; j_gene: TRBJ2-6; len: 19; v_gene: TRBV11-2
CDR3aa: CASSQDGIEQYF; CDR3nt: TGCGCCAGCAGCCAAGATGGGATCGAGCAGTACTTC; d_gene: NA; abundance: NA; j_gene: TRBJ2-7; len: 12; v_gene: TRBV4-1
CDR3aa: CASTFGRDRGILRNQPQHF; CDR3nt: TGTGCCAGCACCTTCGGACGGGACAGGGGAATCTTACGCAATCAGCCCCAGCATTTT; d_gene: TRBD1; abundance: NA; j_gene: TRBJ1-5; len: 19; v_gene: TRBV6-2/TRBV6-3
CDR3aa: CASSLSPATGSFSYEQYF; CDR3nt: TGTGCCAGCAGCTTAAGCCCGGCGACAGGGTCCTTTTCCTACGAGCAGTACTTC; d_gene: TRBD1; abundance: many; j_gene: TRBJ2-7; len: 18; v_gene: TRBV7-2
CDR3aa: CASSTGTRASTDTQYF; CDR3nt: TGTGCCAGCAGCACCGGAACAAGGGCCAGCACAGATACGCAGTATTTT; d_gene: NA; abundance: NA; j_gene: TRBJ2-3; len: 16; v_gene: TRBV7-2
CDR3aa: CASSQLTGGIEKLFF; CDR3nt: TGCGCCAGCAGCCAATTAACAGGGGGCATCGAAAAACTGTTTTTT; d_gene: TRBD1; abundance: NA; j_gene: TRBJ1-4; len: 15; v_gene: TRBV5-1
CDR3aa: CASSDPVELAYEQYF; CDR3nt: TGTGCCAGCAGTGACCCTGTCGAGCTGGCGTACGAGCAGTACTTC; d_gene: NA; abundance: NA; j_gene: TRBJ2-7; len: 15; v_gene: TRBV6-6
CDR3aa: CASSPDRVGSYYGYTF; CDR3nt: TGTGCCAGCAGCCCTGACAGGGTCGGGTCCTATTATGGCTACACCTTC; d_gene: TRBD1; abundance: NA; j_gene: TRBJ1-2; len: 16; v_gene: TRBV7-2
CDR3aa: CSARDRRLPGNQETQYF; CDR3nt: TGCAGTGCTAGAGATAGGCGATTGCCAGGGAACCAAGAGACCCAGTACTTC; d_gene: NA; abundance: few; j_gene: TRBJ2-5; len: 17; v_gene: TRBV20-1
CDR3aa: CAGWTSGKLTDTQYF; CDR3nt: TGTGCCGGGTGGACTAGCGGGAAGCTCACAGATACGCAGTATTTT; d_gene: NA; abundance: NA; j_gene: TRBJ2-3; len: 15; v_gene: TRBV21-1
CDR3aa: CASSLDLVVVETQFF; CDR3nt: TGTGCCAGCAGCTTAGATTTAGTAGTAGTGGAGACCCAGTTCTTC; d_gene: NA; abundance: NA; j_gene: TRBJ2-1; len: 15; v_gene: TRBV7-9
CDR3aa: CASSSITGNTEAFF; CDR3nt: TGTGCCAGCAGTTCAATAACAGGGAACACTGAAGCTTTCTTT; d_gene: NA; abundance: NA; j_gene: TRBJ1-1; len: 14; v_gene: TRBV12-3/TRBV12-4
CDR3aa: CSAVAGRLGTDTQYF; CDR3nt: TGCAGTGCCGTAGCGGGGAGGCTCGGCACAGATACGCAGTATTTT; d_gene: TRBD2; abundance: NA; j_gene: TRBJ2-3; len: 15; v_gene: TRBV20-1
CDR3aa: CTSSLDRYEQYF; CDR3nt: TGCACCAGCAGCTTGGACAGGTACGAGCAGTACTTC; d_gene: TRBD1; abundance: NA; j_gene: TRBJ2-7; len: 12; v_gene: TRBV5-1
CDR3aa: CSALRRGRNTEAFF; CDR3nt: TGCAGTGCCCTACGCCGGGGAAGGAACACTGAAGCTTTCTTT; d_gene: NA; abundance: few; j_gene: TRBJ1-1; len: 14; v_gene: TRBV20-1
CDR3aa: CASSLPGGNYNEQFF; CDR3nt: TGTGCCAGCAGCCTACCGGGGGGGAACTACAATGAGCAGTTCTTC; d_gene: TRBD2; abundance: NA; j_gene: TRBJ2-1; len: 15; v_gene: TRBV9
CDR3aa: CATSRGGRASIYEQFF; CDR3nt: TGTGCCACCAGTCGGGGCGGGAGGGCCAGTATATATGAGCAGTTCTTC; d_gene: TRBD2; abundance: few; j_gene: TRBJ2-1; len: 16; v_gene: TRBV7-2
CDR3aa: CASSHLTEMNYGYTF; CDR3nt: TGTGCCAGCAGCCATTTGACGGAGATGAACTATGGCTACACCTTC; d_gene: NA; abundance: many; j_gene: TRBJ1-2; len: 15; v_gene: TRBV14
CDR3aa: CACSSRHSRQETQYF; CDR3nt: TGTGCCTGCAGTTCCAGACATAGTCGGCAAGAGACCCAGTACTTC; d_gene: NA; abundance: few; j_gene: TRBJ2-5; len: 15; v_gene: TRBV6-1
CDR3aa: CASSFNRGGETDTQYF; CDR3nt: TGTGCCAGCAGCTTCAACAGGGGCGGGGAGACAGATACGCAGTATTTT; d_gene: NA; abundance: NA; j_gene: TRBJ2-3; len: 16; v_gene: TRBV7-2
CDR3aa: CSARPLGLASYNEQFF; CDR3nt: TGCAGTGCTAGACCCCTAGGACTAGCCTCCTACAATGAGCAGTTCTTC; d_gene: TRBD2; abundance: NA; j_gene: TRBJ2-1; len: 16; v_gene: TRBV20-1
CDR3aa: CASSVAIEESLGGYTF; CDR3nt: TGTGCCAGCAGCGTTGCCATTGAGGAGAGTTTAGGGGGCTACACCTTC; d_gene: NA; abundance: NA; j_gene: TRBJ1-2; len: 16; v_gene: TRBV9
CDR3aa: CSGILWNEQFF; CDR3nt: TGCAGTGGAATTTTGTGGAATGAGCAGTTCTTC; d_gene: NA; abundance: NA; j_gene: TRBJ2-1; len: 11; v_gene: TRBV20-1
CDR3aa: CASSGTGAGYEQYF; CDR3nt: TGCGCCAGCAGCGGGACAGGGGCGGGATACGAGCAGTACTTC; d_gene: TRBD1; abundance: NA; j_gene: TRBJ2-7; len: 14; v_gene: TRBV5-1
CDR3aa: CASSLVQGRGAYNEQFF; CDR3nt: TGTGCCAGCAGCTTAGTTCAGGGCAGGGGCGCCTACAATGAGCAGTTCTTC; d_gene: NA; abundance: NA; j_gene: TRBJ2-1; len: 17; v_gene: TRBV7-2
CDR3aa: CASSPSGRGSWGPYEQYF; CDR3nt: TGTGCCAGCAGCCCGTCGGGCAGGGGATCTTGGGGCCCCTACGAGCAGTACTTC; d_gene: NA; abundance: NA; j_gene: TRBJ2-7; len: 18; v_gene: TRBV3-1
CDR3aa: CASRSLQGAIRYEQYF; CDR3nt: TGTGCCAGCAGATCTTTACAGGGGGCGATTAGGTACGAGCAGTACTTC; d_gene: NA; abundance: few; j_gene: TRBJ2-7; len: 16; v_gene: TRBV21-1
CDR3aa: CASTPQGIAYGYTF; CDR3nt: TGTGCCAGCACTCCCCAGGGTATCGCCTATGGCTACACCTTC; d_gene: NA; abundance: NA; j_gene: TRBJ1-2; len: 14; v_gene: TRBV7-2
CDR3aa: CAGSPSWSPSNEQFF; CDR3nt: TGTGCCGGCAGCCCCTCCTGGAGCCCGTCCAATGAGCAGTTCTTC; d_gene: NA; abundance: few; j_gene: TRBJ2-1; len: 15; v_gene: TRBV7-2
CDR3aa: CASSFRKGPSYQETQYF; CDR3nt: TGTGCCAGCAGTTTCCGAAAGGGACCTTCGTACCAAGAGACCCAGTACTTC; d_gene: NA; abundance: NA; j_gene: TRBJ2-5; len: 17; v_gene: TRBV12-3/TRBV12-4
CDR3aa: CASSLGADQPQHF; CDR3nt: TGTGCCAGCAGTTTAGGGGCTGATCAGCCCCAGCATTTT; d_gene: NA; abundance: many; j_gene: TRBJ1-5; len: 13; v_gene: TRBV12-3/TRBV12-4
CDR3aa: CASSLPWTSGRGGHSYEQYF; CDR3nt: TGTGCCAGCAGTTTACCCTGGACTAGCGGGAGAGGGGGACACTCCTACGAGCAGTACTTC; d_gene: TRBD2; abundance: NA; j_gene: TRBJ2-7; len: 20; v_gene: TRBV12-3/TRBV12-4